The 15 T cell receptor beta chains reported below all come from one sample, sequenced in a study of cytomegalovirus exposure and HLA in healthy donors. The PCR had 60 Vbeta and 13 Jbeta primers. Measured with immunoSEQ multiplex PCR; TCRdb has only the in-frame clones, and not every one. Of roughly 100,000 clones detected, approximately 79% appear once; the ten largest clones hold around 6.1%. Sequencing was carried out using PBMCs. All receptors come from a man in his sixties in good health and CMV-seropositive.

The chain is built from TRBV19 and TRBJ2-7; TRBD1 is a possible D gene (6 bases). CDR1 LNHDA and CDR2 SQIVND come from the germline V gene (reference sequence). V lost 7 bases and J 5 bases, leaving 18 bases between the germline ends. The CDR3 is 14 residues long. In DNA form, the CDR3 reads TGTGCCAGTACCCAACAGGGCAGGGGCGACGAGCAGTACTTC. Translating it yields CASTQQGRGDEQYF.

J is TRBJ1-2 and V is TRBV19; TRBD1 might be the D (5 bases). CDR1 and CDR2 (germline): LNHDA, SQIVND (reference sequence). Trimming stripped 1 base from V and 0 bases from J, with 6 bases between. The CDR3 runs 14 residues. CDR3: CASSIGTSNYGYTF. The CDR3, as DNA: TGTGCCAGTAGTATAGGGACATCTAACTATGGCTACACCTTC.

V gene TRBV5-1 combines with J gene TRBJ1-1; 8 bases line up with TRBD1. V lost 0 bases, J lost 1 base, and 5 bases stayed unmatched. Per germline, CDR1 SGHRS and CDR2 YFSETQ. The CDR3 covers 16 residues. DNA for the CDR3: TGCGCCAGCAGCTTGGGGACAGGGCGAGGGAACACTGAAGCTTTCTTT. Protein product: CASSLGTGRGNTEAFF.

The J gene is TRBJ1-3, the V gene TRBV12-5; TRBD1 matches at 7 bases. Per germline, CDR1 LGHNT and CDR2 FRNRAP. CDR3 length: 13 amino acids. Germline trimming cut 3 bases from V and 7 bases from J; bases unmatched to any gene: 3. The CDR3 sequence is CASGFRGLNTIYF. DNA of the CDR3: TGTGCTAGTGGTTTCAGGGGGTTGAACACCATATATTTT.

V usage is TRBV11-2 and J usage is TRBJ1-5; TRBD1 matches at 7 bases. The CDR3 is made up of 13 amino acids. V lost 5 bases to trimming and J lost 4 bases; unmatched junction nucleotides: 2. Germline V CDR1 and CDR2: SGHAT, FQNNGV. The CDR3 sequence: CASSRDRNQPQHF. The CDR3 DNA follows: TGTGCCAGCAGCCGGGACAGAAATCAGCCCCAGCATTTT. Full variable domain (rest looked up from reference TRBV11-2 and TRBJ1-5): EAGVAQSPRYKIIEKRQSVAFWCNPISGHATLYWYQQILGQGPKLLIQFQNNGVVDDSQLPKDRFSAERLKGVDSTLKIQPAKLEDSAVYLCASSRDRNQPQHFGDGTRLSIL.

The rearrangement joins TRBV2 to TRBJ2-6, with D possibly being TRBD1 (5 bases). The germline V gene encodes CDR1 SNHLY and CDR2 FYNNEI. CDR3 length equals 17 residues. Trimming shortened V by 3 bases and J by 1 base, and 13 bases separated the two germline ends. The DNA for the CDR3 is TGTGCCAGCAGTGAGATGGGCAGGGCTTCTGGGGCCAACGTCCTGACTTTC. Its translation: CASSEMGRASGANVLTF.

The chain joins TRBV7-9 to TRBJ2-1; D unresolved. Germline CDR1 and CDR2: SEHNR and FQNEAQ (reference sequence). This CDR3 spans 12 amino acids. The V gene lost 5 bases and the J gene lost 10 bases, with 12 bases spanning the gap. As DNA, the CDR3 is TGTGCCAGCAGCCCCTCCAGAGGAGAGCAGTTCTTC. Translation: CASSPSRGEQFF.

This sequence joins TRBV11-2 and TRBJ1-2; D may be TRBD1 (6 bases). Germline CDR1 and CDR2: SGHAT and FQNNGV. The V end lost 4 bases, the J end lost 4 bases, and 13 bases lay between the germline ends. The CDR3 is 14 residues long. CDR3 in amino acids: CASSSLTGGYGYTF. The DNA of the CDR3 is TGTGCCAGCAGCTCCCTGACAGGCGGCTATGGCTACACCTTC.

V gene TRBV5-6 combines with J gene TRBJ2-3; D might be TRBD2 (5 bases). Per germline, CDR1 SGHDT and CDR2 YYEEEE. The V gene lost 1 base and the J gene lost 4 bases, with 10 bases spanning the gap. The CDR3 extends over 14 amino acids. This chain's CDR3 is CASSLWAGADTQYF. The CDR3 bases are TGTGCCAGCAGCTTGTGGGCCGGGGCAGATACGCAGTATTTT.

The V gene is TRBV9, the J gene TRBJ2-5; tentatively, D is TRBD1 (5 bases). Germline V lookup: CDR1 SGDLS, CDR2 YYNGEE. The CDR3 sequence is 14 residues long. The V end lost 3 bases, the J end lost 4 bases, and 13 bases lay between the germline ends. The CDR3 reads CASSEGQVAETQYF. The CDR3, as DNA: TGTGCCAGCAGCGAAGGACAAGTCGCAGAGACCCAGTACTTC. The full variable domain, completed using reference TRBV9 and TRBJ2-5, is DSGVTQTPKHLITATGQRVTLRCSPRSGDLSVYWYQQSLDQGLQFLIQYYNGEERAKGNILERFSAQQFPDLHSELNLSSLELGDSALYFCASSEGQVAETQYFGPGTRLLVL.

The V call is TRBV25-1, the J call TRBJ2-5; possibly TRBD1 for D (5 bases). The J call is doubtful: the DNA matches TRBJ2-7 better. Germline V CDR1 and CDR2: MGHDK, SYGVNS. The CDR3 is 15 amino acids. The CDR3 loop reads CASSYGATSSYEQYF. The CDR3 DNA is TGTGCCAGCAGTTATGGGGCAACAAGCTCCTACGAGCAGTACTTC.

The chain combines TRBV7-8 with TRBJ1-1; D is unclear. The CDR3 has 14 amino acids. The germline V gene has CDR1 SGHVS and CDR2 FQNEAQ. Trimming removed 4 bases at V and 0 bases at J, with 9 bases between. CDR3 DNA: TGTGCCAGCAGCTCCGGTACAGTGAACACTGAAGCTTTCTTT. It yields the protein CASSSGTVNTEAFF.

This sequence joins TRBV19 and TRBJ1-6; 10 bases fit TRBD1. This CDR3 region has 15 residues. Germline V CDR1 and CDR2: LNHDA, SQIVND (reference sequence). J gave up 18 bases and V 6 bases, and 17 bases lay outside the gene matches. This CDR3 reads CASSPTPRQGAVPHF. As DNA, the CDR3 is TGTGCCAGTAGCCCCACCCCGAGACAGGGGGCAGTTCCCCACTTT.

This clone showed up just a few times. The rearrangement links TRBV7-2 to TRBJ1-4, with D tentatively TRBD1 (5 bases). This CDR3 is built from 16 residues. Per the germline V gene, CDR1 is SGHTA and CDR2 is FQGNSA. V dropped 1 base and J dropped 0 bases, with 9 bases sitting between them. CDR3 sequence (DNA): TGTGCCAGCAGCTTAGGGGGGGGAACAACTAATGAAAAACTGTTTTTT. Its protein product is CASSLGGGTTNEKLFF.

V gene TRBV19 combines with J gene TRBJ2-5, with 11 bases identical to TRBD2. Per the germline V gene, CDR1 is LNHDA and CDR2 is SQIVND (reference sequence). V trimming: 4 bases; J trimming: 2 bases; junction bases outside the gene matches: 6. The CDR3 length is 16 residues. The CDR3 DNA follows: TGTGCCAGTAGTAAATCCGGGACTAGCGGACAAGAGACCCAGTACTTC. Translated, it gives CASSKSGTSGQETQYF.